This T cell receptor (beta chain) was documented in a study of blood T cell repertoires in COVID-19 (dated by TCRdb to 2018 to 2021). About the investigation overall: Samples from collaborators originated in the United States, Italy and Spain and spanned both the acute and convalescent phases of COVID-19. The material from the prospective study consisted of cDNA or gDNA derived from T cells, B-cell-depleted T cells, or PBMCs. A freely available public database, intended as a resource for researchers studying the immune response to SARS-CoV-2, is where the repertoires were released. The dataset comprised deeply sampled blood TCRbeta repertoires from subjects exposed to, actively infected with, or recovered from COVID-19. Samples were obtained from the ongoing ImmuneRACE study (first 160 participants) and from about 1,300 subjects provided by 6 global collaborators. Where HLA class I and class II types were available, the types were taken from metadata supplied by the sample provider, not from assay-based typing. Sample metadata almost always included a de-identified subject ID, COVID-19 status, age in years and sex. Broad study findings and their caveats: How much clinical and demographic metadata was included differed by source and by participant, and the metadata was provided uncurated.

TCRbeta CDR3 regions were amplified from genomic DNA by means of the immunoSEQ Assay, a bias-controlled multiplex PCR. The study's own analysis went as follows. The number of nucleated cells in each sample was estimated from the amplification of reference gene primers within the assay. To quantify the absolute abundance of each unique TCRbeta CDR3 rearrangement, sequence reads were collapsed and filtered. Productive Simpson clonality was computed per sample as the square root of Simpson's diversity index over productive rearrangements. TCRdb limited this immuneACCESS table to in-frame rearrangements with V and J called. A share of clones is missing; checked studies link under half to unresolved V genes, and the rest is unexplained. That table gives V, J and clone size, and the DNA gave D and trimming. Recorded for this sample are about 220,000 clones; 75% to 90% of them occurred a single time. Roughly 5% of the sample rests with the top ten.

Of note for this clone: No cognate antigen has been identified for it. Per-base qualities were not stored, and no clone one base away is much larger.

Germline trimming amounts to 5 bases on V and 1 base on J, with 6 as the count of junction bases outside the gene matches. The germline V gene sets CDR1 to SGHTA and CDR2 to FQGNSA. There are 15 amino acids in the CDR3, from cysteine to phenylalanine inclusive. Solely the CDR3 DNA is kept, with 45 bases framed from the first base. The collaborating institutions used their own protocols to collect whole blood in K2EDTA tubes. For TCRbeta analysis, collaborator samples were shipped as frozen whole blood, as isolated PBMCs, or as DNA extracted from either sample type. The rearrangement combines TRBV7-2 with TRBJ2-7, with 9 middle bases fitting TRBD2. This sequence originates from a human donor in a cohort sampled during active COVID-19. Sequences were obtained from peripheral blood. The CDR3 corresponds to CASSLRTSESYEQYF. The DNA is TGTGCCAGCAGCCTGAGGACTAGCGAGTCCTACGAGCAGTACTTC.